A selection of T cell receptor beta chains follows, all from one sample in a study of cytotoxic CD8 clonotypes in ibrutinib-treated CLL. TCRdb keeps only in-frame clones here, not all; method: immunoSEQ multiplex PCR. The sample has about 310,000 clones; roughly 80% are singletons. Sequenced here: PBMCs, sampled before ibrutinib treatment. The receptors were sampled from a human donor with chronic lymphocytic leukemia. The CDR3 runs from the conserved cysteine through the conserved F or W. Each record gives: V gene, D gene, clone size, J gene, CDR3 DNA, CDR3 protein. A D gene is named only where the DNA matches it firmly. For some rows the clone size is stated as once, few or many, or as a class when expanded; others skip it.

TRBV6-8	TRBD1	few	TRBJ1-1	TGTGCCAGCAGTCTCTACGGACAGGGGTCTGAAGCTTTCTTT	CASSLYGQGSEAFF
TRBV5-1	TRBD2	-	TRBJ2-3	TGCGCCAGCAAGGTCGTAGGGACTAGCGGCACAGATACGCAGTATTTT	CASKVVGTSGTDTQYF
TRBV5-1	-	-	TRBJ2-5	TGCGCCAGCATCAGAAGAACGGGGACCCAGTACTTC	CASIRRTGTQYF
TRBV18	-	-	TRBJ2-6	TGTGCCAGCTCACCGAGGGGGGCCAACGTCCTGACTTTC	CASSPRGANVLTF
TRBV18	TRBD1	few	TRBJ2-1	TGTGCCAGCTCACCCGGGACAGGGTTTAATTACAATGAGCAGTTCTTC	CASSPGTGFNYNEQFF
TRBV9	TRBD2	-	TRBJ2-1	TGTGCCAGCAGCCCACCCATGGGACTAGCGGGTGCCTTGAAGCCAGGGGAGCAGTTCTTC	CASSPPMGLAGALKPGEQFF
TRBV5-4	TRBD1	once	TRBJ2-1	TGTGCCAGCAGCTTGGGACCGGGACAGACTAACAATGAGCAGTTCTTC	CASSLGPGQTNNEQFF
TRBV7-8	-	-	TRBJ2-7	TGTGCCAGCAGCTTTGCATCCCAGGGCCTGCGGGGGCAGTACTTC	CASSFASQGLRGQYF
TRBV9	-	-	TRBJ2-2	TGTGCCAGCAGCGCTCTTACGACCCCAAATGGGGAGCTGTTTTTT	CASSALTTPNGELFF
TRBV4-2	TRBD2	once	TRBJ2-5	TGTGCCAGCAGCCAAGACTTAGCGGGAGCGGGAGAGACCCAGTACTTC	CASSQDLAGAGETQYF
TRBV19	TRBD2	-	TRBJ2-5	TGTGCCAGTAGTATAGTAGCGGGAGTGGGACAAGAGACCCAGTACTTC	CASSIVAGVGQETQYF
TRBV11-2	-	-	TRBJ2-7	TGTGCCAGCAGCTTAGCGGTTGATCGCGGCTCCTACGAGCAGTACTTC	CASSLAVDRGSYEQYF
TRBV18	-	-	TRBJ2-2	TGTGCCAGCTCACCGGGTTTGCAGATTCTCACCGGGGAGCTGTTTTTT	CASSPGLQILTGELFF
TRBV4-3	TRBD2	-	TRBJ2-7	TGCGCCAGCAGCCAAGAACACAGACTAGCGGGATTAAGCTCCTACGAGCAGTACTTC	CASSQEHRLAGLSSYEQYF
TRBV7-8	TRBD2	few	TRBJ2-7	TGTGCCAGCAGCTTAGTCTTGCGGGAGTGGTACGAGCAGTACTTC	CASSLVLREWYEQYF
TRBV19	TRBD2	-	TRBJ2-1	TGTGCCAGTAGTATGTCCGGCGGGAGTCCCTACAATGAGCAGTTCTTC	CASSMSGGSPYNEQFF
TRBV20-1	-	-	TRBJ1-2	TGCAGTGCAGGACAGTATGGCTACACCTTC	CSAGQYGYTF
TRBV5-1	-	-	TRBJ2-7	TGCGCCAGCAGCTTGGGGGCTCGATTAGGGGACGAGCAGTACTTC	CASSLGARLGDEQYF
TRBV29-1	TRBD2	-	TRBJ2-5	TGCAGCGTTGAAACCCGACTAGCAGCGACGGTATACTTC	CSVETRLAATVYF
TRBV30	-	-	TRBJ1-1	TGTGCCTGGAGTGTAAGGTGGCAGGAGACGAACACTGAAGCTTTCTTT	CAWSVRWQETNTEAFF
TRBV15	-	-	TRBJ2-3	TGTGCCACCAGCTTCCGATTCGGGCGGGCCGCTAGCACAGATACGCAGTATTTT	CATSFRFGRAASTDTQYF
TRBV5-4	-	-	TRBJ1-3	TGTGCCAGCAGCTTAATTAGTCAGAACTCTGGAAACACCATATATTTT	CASSLISQNSGNTIYF
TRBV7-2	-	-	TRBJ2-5	TGTGCCAGCAGCCCCCGGGGTTACGGGGCGGAGACCCAGTACTTC	CASSPRGYGAETQYF
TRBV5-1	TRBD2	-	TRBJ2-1	TGCGCCAGCAGCAATGCGGGAGGGCTCCATGAGCAGTTCTTC	CASSNAGGLHEQFF
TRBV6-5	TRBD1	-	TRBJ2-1	TGTGCCAGCAGAGCTACAGGGGATTTCGATCTTGAGCAGTTCTTC	CASRATGDFDLEQFF
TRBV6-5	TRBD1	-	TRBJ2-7	TGTGCCAGCAGTTGGGACAGGACCTACGAGCAGTACTTC	CASSWDRTYEQYF
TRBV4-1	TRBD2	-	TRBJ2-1	TGCGCCAGCAGCCAAGACCCGGGACTAGCGGGAGGAACTGAGCAGTTCTTC	CASSQDPGLAGGTEQFF
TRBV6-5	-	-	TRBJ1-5	TGTGCCAGCAGTTACTCGATTAGCAACAATCAGCCCCAGCATTTT	CASSYSISNNQPQHF
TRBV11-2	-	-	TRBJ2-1	TGTGCCAGCAGCTTAGTGGCAGGGTCCTACAATGAGCAGTTCTTC	CASSLVAGSYNEQFF
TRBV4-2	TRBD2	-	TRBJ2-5	TGTGCCAGCAGCCAGGCGCATAGCGGGGAGGGGGAAGAGACCCAGTACTTC	CASSQAHSGEGEETQYF
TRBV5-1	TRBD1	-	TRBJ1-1	TGCGCCAGCAGCTTCGGACAGGGAGGTAAAATGAACACTGAAGCTTTCTTT	CASSFGQGGKMNTEAFF
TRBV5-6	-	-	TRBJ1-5	TGTGCCAGCAGCCCCGGTAGGTATCAGCCCCAGCATTTT	CASSPGRYQPQHF
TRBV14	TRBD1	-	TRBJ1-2	TGTGCCAGCAGTCCGACCTACAGGGGCGTCGGCTACACCTTC	CASSPTYRGVGYTF
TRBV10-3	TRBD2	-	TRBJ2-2	TGTGCCATCAGTGTGCTAGCGGGAGGGGCCGGGGAGCTGTTTTTT	CAISVLAGGAGELFF
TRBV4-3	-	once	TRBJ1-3	TGCGCCAGCAGCCAAGATGTGGGGATTCCACTAGGAAACACCATATATTTT	CASSQDVGIPLGNTIYF
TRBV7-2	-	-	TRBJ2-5	TGTGCCAGCAGCCGTAGGAAACAAGAGACCCAGTACTTC	CASSRRKQETQYF
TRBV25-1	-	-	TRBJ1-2	TGTGCCAGCAGTGAATATGCAGTAGCTAACTATGGCTACACCTTC	CASSEYAVANYGYTF
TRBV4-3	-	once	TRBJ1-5	TGCGCCAGCAGCCAAAGGACTAATAGCAATCAGCCCCAGCATTTT	CASSQRTNSNQPQHF